The source of this T cell receptor (beta chain) is a study of T cells in Graves' hyperthyroidism and ophthalmopathy. Study-wide points: In the analysis, a 13 V-J model separated ophthalmopathy from stable hyperthyroidism. Ophthalmopathy was predicted by the model a median of 6.5 months ahead of onset.

As regards this clonotype: What it binds is not known. This could be a read error, since a much larger clone is one nucleotide away.

The study enrolled patients aged 18 to 65 with newly diagnosed hyperthyroidism of under 2 months' duration. Clinical symptoms, serum thyroxine and TRAb, thyroid ultrasound and orbital computed tomography together formed the diagnostic basis. V lost 5 bases and J lost 0; bases outside the gene matches: 5. This CDR3 contains 15 residues. Germline lookup yields CDR1 KGHDR and CDR2 SFDVKD. TCR beta CDR3 region amplification was performed from RNA transcripts. TCR CDR3 regions were first amplified by RT-PCR with HTBI primers. TCRdb redid the calling of the multiplex PCR reads with MiXCR, one entry per CDR3 protein. Among 700,000 to 950,000 distinct CDR3 sequences listed, over 35% were seen once.

Sequencing was done on a sample of blood. The chain has TRBV24-1 and TRBJ2-7, with TRBD1 matching over 8 bases. The receptor was isolated from a middle-aged woman with Graves' hyperthyroidism. CDR3 protein: CATSVGDRPSYEQYF. CDR3 in DNA: TGTGCCACCAGTGTTGGGGACAGGCCCTCCTACGAGCAGTACTTC.